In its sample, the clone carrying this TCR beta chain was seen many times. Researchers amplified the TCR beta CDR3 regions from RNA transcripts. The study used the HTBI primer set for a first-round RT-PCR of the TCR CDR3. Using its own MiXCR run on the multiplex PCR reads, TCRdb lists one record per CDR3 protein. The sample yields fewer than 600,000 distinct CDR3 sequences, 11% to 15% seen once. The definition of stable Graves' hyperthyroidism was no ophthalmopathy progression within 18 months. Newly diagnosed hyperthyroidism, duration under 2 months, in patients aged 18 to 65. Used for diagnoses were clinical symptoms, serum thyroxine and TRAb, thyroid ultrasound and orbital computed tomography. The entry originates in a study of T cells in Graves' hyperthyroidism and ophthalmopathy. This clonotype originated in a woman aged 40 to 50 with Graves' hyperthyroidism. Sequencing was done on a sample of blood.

CDR3 bases: TGCAGTGCGGGGCGAGCGGGAGGGCCTTACGAGCAGTACTTC. Amino acids: CSAGRAGGPYEQYF. This rearrangement joins TRBV20-1 to TRBJ2-7; 10 nucleotides line up with TRBD2. Trimming cost V 6 bases and J 4 bases; bases outside gene matches: 9. The germline CDR1 and CDR2 sequences are DFQATT and SNEGSKA (reference sequence). The CDR3 totals 14 residues.